The 29 T cell receptor beta chains in this list originate from one sample, sequenced in a study of blood T cell repertoires in COVID-19. Repertoires were generated with immunoSEQ multiplex PCR, while TCRdb's copy carries only in-frame clones and drops some. In the table there are about 160,000 clones, just under 90% of which are singletons. Sequenced material: peripheral blood. Receptors originate from a woman in her 70s with COVID-19, enrolled during active disease.

This sequence joins TRBV11-3 and TRBJ2-5; D not resolved. CDR3 length: 14 residues. Deletions cut 1 base from V and 5 bases from J, with 11 bases between. Germline V CDR1 and CDR2: SGHNT, YENEEA. CDR3 coding DNA: TGTGCCAGCAGCTTAGTAGCCAGTGCGGAGACCCAGTACTTC. As protein: CASSLVASAETQYF.

The chain is built from TRBV5-1 and TRBJ1-3; no firm D call. Germline V CDR1 and CDR2: SGHRS, YFSETQ. The V end was cut by 1 base, the J end by 2 bases, with 7 bases between. The CDR3 is 14 amino acids. The CDR3 DNA sequence: TGCGCCAGCAGCTTGTGGGCGACTGGAAACACCATATATTTT. Protein product: CASSLWATGNTIYF.

The rearrangement links TRBV11-3 to TRBJ2-3; D call uncertain. The CDR3 has 14 amino acids. Germline V gene data show CDR1 as SGHNT and CDR2 as YENEEA. Trimming cost V 1 base and J 0 bases, with 5 bases left between them. CDR3 residues: CASSLAPSTDTQYF. As DNA, the CDR3 is TGTGCCAGCAGCTTAGCTCCTAGCACAGATACGCAGTATTTT.

The V and J genes are TRBV11-2 and TRBJ2-7; D ambiguous. Germline assignment: CDR1 SGHAT and CDR2 FQNNGV. There are 14 residues in the CDR3. The V and J ends lost 3 bases and 1 base respectively, with 10 bases between them. CDR3 DNA: TGTGCCAGCAGCTTTCCCCTCCAGTCCTACGAGCAGTACTTC. This encodes CASSFPLQSYEQYF.

This clone showed up just once. The chain is built from TRBV27 and TRBJ2-6; 7 nucleotides agree with TRBD1. Per the germline V gene, CDR1 is MNHEY and CDR2 is SMNVEV (reference sequence). The CDR3 extends over 18 amino acids. V gave up 2 bases and J gave up 1 base; unmatched junction bases: 8. CDR3 bases: TGTGCCAGCAGTTTAAGGCAGGGGGTCTTATCTGGGGCCAACGTCCTGACTTTC. This encodes CASSLRQGVLSGANVLTF.

The rearrangement uses TRBV7-2 and TRBJ2-2; 11 nucleotides align to TRBD1. CDR3 length: 16 residues. Germline CDR1 is SGHTA and CDR2 is FQGNSA. V shed 3 bases and J 4 bases; nucleotides not matched to a gene: 4. The CDR3 protein is CASSLWDRGTTGELFF. CDR3 nucleotide sequence: TGTGCCAGCAGCTTGTGGGACAGGGGGACCACCGGGGAGCTGTTTTTT.

This sequence joins TRBV5-1 and TRBJ1-1, with 7 bases lining up with TRBD1. CDR3 size: 16 residues. Germline V CDR1 and CDR2: SGHRS, YFSETQ. With 6 bases clipped from V and 0 bases from J, the junction kept 11 bases outside the gene matches. The CDR3 DNA reads as TGCGCCAGCAACAATCAGGGGGGATCCGTGAACACTGAAGCTTTCTTT. It specifies CASNNQGGSVNTEAFF.

The chain recombines TRBV4-2 with TRBJ2-7; 10 bases align to TRBD2. The trim removed 4 bases at V and 0 bases at J, leaving 3 bases unmatched. From germline, CDR1 is LGHNA and CDR2 YNFKEQ. This CDR3 has 15 amino acids. This chain's CDR3 is CASSRTSGASYEQYF. The CDR3 nucleotides read TGTGCCAGCAGCCGCACTAGCGGGGCCTCCTACGAGCAGTACTTC.

This chain links TRBV10-3 with TRBJ2-1; D is unclear. The CDR3 contains 14 residues. The germline V gene encodes CDR1 ENHRY and CDR2 SYGVKD. V lost 7 bases and J 0 bases, leaving 10 bases between the germline ends. The CDR3 DNA reads TGTGCCATCACCACAGAAAGCTCCTACAATGAGCAGTTCTTC. Encoded protein: CAITTESSYNEQFF.

The rearrangement uses TRBV3-1 (or the pseudogene TRBV3-2) and TRBJ1-6, with 9 bases lining up with TRBD1. Germline V CDR1 and CDR2: LGHDT, YNNKEL (reference sequence). The CDR3 consists of 15 residues. V lost 3 bases, J lost 10 bases, and 7 bases stayed unmatched. CDR3 loop: CASSHPGQGWSPLHF. The CDR3 region has the DNA TGTGCCAGCAGCCACCCGGGACAGGGCTGGTCACCCCTCCACTTT.

CDR3 nucleotide sequence: TGTGCCAGCAGCCCCGGGACTAGCGGGGGCCCGCGTCCCTACAATGAGCAGTTCTTC. Translation gives CASSPGTSGGPRPYNEQFF. The genes are TRBV28 and TRBJ2-1; 14 bases match TRBD2. Looked up from germline, CDR1 is MDHEN and CDR2 is SYDVKM. The CDR3 consists of 19 residues. V gave up 6 bases and J gave up 2 bases; unmatched junction bases: 12. Drawing the rest from reference TRBV28 and TRBJ2-1, the complete variable domain is DVKVTQSSRYLVKRTGEKVFLECVQDMDHENMFWYRQDPGLGLRLIYFSYDVKMKEKGDIPEGYSVSREKKERFSLILESASTNQTSMYLCASSPGTSGGPRPYNEQFFGPGTRLTVL.

The chain combines TRBV9 with TRBJ2-2, with D possibly being TRBD2 (5 bases). Germline V gene lookup returns CDR1 SGDLS and CDR2 YYNGEE. V was trimmed by 7 bases and J by 8 bases, leaving 12 bases between them. The length of the CDR3 is 12 residues. This CDR3 is CASSGLYGELFF. CDR3 bases: TGTGCCAGCTCGGGGTTATATGGGGAGCTGTTTTTT. The full variable domain, completed using reference TRBV9 and TRBJ2-2, is DSGVTQTPKHLITATGQRVTLRCSPRSGDLSVYWYQQSLDQGLQFLIQYYNGEERAKGNILERFSAQQFPDLHSELNLSSLELGDSALYFCASSGLYGELFFGEGSRLTVL.

The chain has TRBV12-3 or TRBV12-4 and TRBJ1-2; 7 bases align to TRBD1. This CDR3 spans 13 amino acids. V gave up 6 bases and J gave up 14 bases; unmatched junction bases: 15. The CDR3, as DNA: TGTGCCAGCAGCCTGGACAGGCCCCCTCGGTATACCTTC. Protein: CASSLDRPPRYTF.

The J gene is TRBJ2-1, the V gene TRBV18, with TRBD2 as a possible D gene (5 bases). This CDR3 has 16 residues. Germline CDR1 reads KGHSH; CDR2 reads LQKENI. The ends were cut back, 1 base at V and 0 bases at J, with 10 bases in the middle. The CDR3 loop is CASSPRSGGSYNEQFF. CDR3 DNA: TGTGCCAGCTCACCACGGTCAGGAGGCTCCTACAATGAGCAGTTCTTC.

This clone has more than one count but fewer than ten. The CDR3 protein is CASSSGSLAGRDYGYTF. The CDR3 bases are TGTGCCAGCAGTTCAGGGTCCTTAGCAGGACGCGACTATGGCTACACCTTC. The V and J genes are TRBV27 and TRBJ1-2; maybe TRBD1 (5 bases). This CDR3 has 17 residues. Germline V gives CDR1 MNHEY, CDR2 SMNVEV (reference sequence). V was shortened by 4 bases and J by 3 bases, with 21 bases between the two germline ends.

The chain joins TRBV19 to TRBJ1-2, with D perhaps TRBD1 (5 bases). CDR1 is LNHDA and CDR2 is SQIVND in the germline V gene (reference sequence). The V gene lost 5 bases and the J gene lost 8 bases, with 15 bases spanning the gap. The CDR3 extends over 13 amino acids. In DNA form, the CDR3 reads TGTGCCAGTAGTCCGGCGGGGCAGCGGGGCTACACCTTC. Its translation is CASSPAGQRGYTF.

V usage is TRBV4-1 and J usage is TRBJ2-1; 9 bases fit TRBD2. Germline loops: CDR1 MGHRA, CDR2 YSYEKL. This CDR3 has 20 residues. V lost 0 bases to trimming and J lost 0 bases; unmatched junction nucleotides: 12. The CDR3 coding sequence is TGCGCCAGCAGCCAAGACGGGGGTAGCGGGGGATTTATCTCCTACAATGAGCAGTTCTTC. Protein: CASSQDGGSGGFISYNEQFF.

This clone was observed a handful of times. This chain connects TRBV28 to TRBJ1-5; 8 bases map to TRBD1. This CDR3 is 15 amino acids long. Germline V CDR1 and CDR2: MDHEN, SYDVKM. The V and J ends lost 8 bases and 6 bases, in that order; junction bases with no gene match: 12. CDR3 nucleotide sequence: TGTGCCAGCTCTATCCTTAGACAGGGGCCTCAGCCCCAGCATTTT. Translated, it gives CASSILRQGPQPQHF.

The CDR3 region is CASSFGTGDPTEAFF. The DNA of the CDR3 is TGTGCCAGCAGTTTTGGGACAGGGGATCCCACTGAAGCTTTCTTT. The rearrangement joins TRBV27 to TRBJ1-1; 10 nucleotides align to TRBD1. J lost 4 bases, V lost 3 bases, and 5 bases had no gene match. This CDR3 region has 15 residues. CDR1 MNHEY and CDR2 SMNVEV come from the germline V gene (reference sequence).

The V gene is TRBV24-1, the J gene TRBJ2-1; maybe TRBD2 (6 bases). The CDR3 covers 15 residues. V lost 6 bases and J lost 9, with 20 bases in between. In germline, CDR1 is KGHDR, CDR2 SFDVKD. As DNA, the CDR3 is TGTGCCACCAGTACAACGGGATCCCGGAGGGGTGAGCAGTTCTTC. It codes for CATSTTGSRRGEQFF.

The V and J genes are TRBV6-5 and TRBJ1-5; D is possibly TRBD1 (5 bases). The CDR3 is made up of 13 amino acids. The germline V gene has CDR1 MNHEY and CDR2 SVGAGI. V lost 6 bases and J lost 3, with 9 bases in between. CDR3 amino acids: CASSQGDNQPQHF. The CDR3 nucleotides read TGTGCCAGCAGCCAAGGGGACAATCAGCCCCAGCATTTT.

The chain joins TRBV6-2 or TRBV6-3 to TRBJ2-7; D is uncertain. The germline CDR1 and CDR2 sequences are MNHEY and SVGEGT. V lost 4 bases, J lost 0 bases, and 13 bases lay in between. The CDR3 extends over 15 amino acids. CDR3 sequence: CASSLELSSSYEQYF. The CDR3 DNA reads TGTGCCAGCAGTTTAGAACTCTCAAGCTCCTACGAGCAGTACTTC.

The chain is built from TRBV6-1 and TRBJ1-2; the D gene is possibly TRBD1 (5 bases). Per germline, CDR1 MNHNS and CDR2 SASEGT. The CDR3 length is 15 residues. The V end was cut by 3 bases, the J end by 0 bases, with 11 bases between. CDR3 region: CASSDRVRSNYGYTF. The CDR3 coding sequence is TGTGCCAGCAGTGACAGGGTTCGATCTAACTATGGCTACACCTTC.

The CDR3 region is CASSLGTGEAFF. DNA of the CDR3: TGCGCCAGCAGCTTGGGGACAGGGGAAGCTTTCTTT. The chain uses TRBV5-1 and TRBJ1-1, with 8 bases lining up with TRBD1. The V segment lost 0 bases and the J segment 8 bases; nucleotides outside the gene matches: 0. CDR1 is SGHRS, CDR2 YFSETQ, per germline. The CDR3 extends over 12 amino acids.

This clone was counted between two and nine times. This rearrangement joins TRBV7-8 to TRBJ1-4; 8 bases agree with TRBD1. Germline CDR1 is SGHVS and CDR2 is FQNEAQ. Trimming at V came to 4 bases and at J to 8 bases, leaving 9 bases not matched to a gene. This CDR3 region has 15 residues. The CDR3 bases are TGTGCCAGCAGCTATCGACAGGGGTTAGGGGAAAAACTGTTTTTT. Encoded protein: CASSYRQGLGEKLFF.

This rearrangement joins TRBV19 to TRBJ2-7; D unresolved. Germline V lookup: CDR1 LNHDA, CDR2 SQIVND (reference sequence). The CDR3 length is 16 residues. Trimming took off 2 bases at V and 0 bases at J, with 14 bases between the two ends. The CDR3 DNA reads as TGTGCCAGTAGTATACGGCACAGCCTCAGCTCCTACGAGCAGTACTTC. Protein product: CASSIRHSLSSYEQYF.

The chain carries TRBV12-3 or TRBV12-4 and TRBJ2-7; no clear D gene. The CDR3 totals 12 residues. The V gene lost 2 bases and the J gene lost 5 bases, with 7 bases spanning the gap. CDR3 nucleotides: TGTGCCAGCAGTTTAATCGGTGACGAGCAGTACTTC. Translated, it gives CASSLIGDEQYF.

This chain connects TRBV5-1 to TRBJ1-3, with TRBD1 matching 7 bases. V gave up 4 bases and J gave up 0 bases; unmatched junction bases: 10. The CDR3 sequence is 17 residues long. Germline V gene lookup returns CDR1 SGHRS and CDR2 YFSETQ. The CDR3 sequence is CASSRTGQPSSGNTIYF. Here the CDR3 DNA reads TGCGCCAGCAGCCGAACGGGACAGCCAAGCTCTGGAAACACCATATATTTT.

The chain is built from TRBV25-1 and TRBJ1-2; no clear D gene. Germline CDR1 MGHDK, CDR2 SYGVNS. V lost 0 bases and J 6 bases, leaving 8 bases between the germline ends. The CDR3 is 13 residues long. The CDR3 bases are TGTGCCAGCAGTGAATATCGGCAGGATGGCTACACCTTC. Translated, it gives CASSEYRQDGYTF.